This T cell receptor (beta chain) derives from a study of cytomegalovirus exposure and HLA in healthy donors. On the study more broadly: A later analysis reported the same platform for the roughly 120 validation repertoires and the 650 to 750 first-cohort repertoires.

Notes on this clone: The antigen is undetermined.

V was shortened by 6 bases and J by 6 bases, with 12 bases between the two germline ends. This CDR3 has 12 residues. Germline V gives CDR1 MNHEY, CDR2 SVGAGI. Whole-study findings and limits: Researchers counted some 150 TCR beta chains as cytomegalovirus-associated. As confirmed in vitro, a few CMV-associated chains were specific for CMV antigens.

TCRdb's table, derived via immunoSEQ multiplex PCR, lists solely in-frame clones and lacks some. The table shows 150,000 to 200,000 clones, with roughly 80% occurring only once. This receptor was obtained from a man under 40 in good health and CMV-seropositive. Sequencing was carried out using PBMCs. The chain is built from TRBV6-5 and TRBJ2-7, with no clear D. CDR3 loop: CASSPPFGEQYF. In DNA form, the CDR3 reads TGTGCCAGCAGCCCCCCATTCGGCGAGCAGTACTTC.